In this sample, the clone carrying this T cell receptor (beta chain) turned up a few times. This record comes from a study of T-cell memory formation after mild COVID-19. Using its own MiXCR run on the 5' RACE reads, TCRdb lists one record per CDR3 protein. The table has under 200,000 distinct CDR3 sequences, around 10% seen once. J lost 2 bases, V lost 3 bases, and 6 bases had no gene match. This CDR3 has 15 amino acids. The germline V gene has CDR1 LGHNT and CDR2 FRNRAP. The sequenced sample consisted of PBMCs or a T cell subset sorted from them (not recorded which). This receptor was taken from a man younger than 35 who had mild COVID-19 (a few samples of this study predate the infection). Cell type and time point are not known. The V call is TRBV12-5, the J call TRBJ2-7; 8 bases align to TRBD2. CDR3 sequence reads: CASGFASGGAYEQYF. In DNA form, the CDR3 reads TGTGCTAGTGGTTTTGCCAGCGGGGGCGCCTACGAGCAGTACTTC. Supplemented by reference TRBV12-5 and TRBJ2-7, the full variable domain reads DARVTQTPRHKVTEMGQEVTMRCQPILGHNTVFWYRQTMMQGLELLAYFRNRAPLDDSGMPKDRFSAEMPDATLATLKIQPSEPRDSAVYFCASGFASGGAYEQYFGPGTRLTVT.